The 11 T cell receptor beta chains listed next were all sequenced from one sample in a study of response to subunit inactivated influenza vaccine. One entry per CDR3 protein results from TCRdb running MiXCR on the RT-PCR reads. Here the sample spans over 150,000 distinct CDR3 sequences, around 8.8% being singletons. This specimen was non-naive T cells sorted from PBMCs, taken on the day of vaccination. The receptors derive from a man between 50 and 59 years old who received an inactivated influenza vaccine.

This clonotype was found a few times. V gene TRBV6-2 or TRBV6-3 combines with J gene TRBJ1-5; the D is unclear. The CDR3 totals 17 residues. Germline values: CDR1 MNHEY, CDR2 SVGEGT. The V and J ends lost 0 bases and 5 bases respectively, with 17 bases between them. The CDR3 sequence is CASSYSRRETSHQPQHF. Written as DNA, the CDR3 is TGTGCCAGCAGTTACTCGAGGAGGGAGACGTCCCATCAGCCCCAGCATTTT.

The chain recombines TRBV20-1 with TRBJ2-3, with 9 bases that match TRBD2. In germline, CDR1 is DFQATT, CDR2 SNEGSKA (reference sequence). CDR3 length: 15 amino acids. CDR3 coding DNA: TGCAGGGCCTCCAAAGGACTAGCGACCACAGATACGCAGTATTTT. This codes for CRASKGLATTDTQYF.

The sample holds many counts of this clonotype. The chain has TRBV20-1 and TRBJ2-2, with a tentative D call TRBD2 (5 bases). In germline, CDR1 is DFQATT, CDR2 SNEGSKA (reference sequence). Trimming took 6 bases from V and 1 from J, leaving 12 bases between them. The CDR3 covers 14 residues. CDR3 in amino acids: CSASGLLNTGELFF. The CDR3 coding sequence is TGCAGTGCCAGTGGACTTTTGAACACCGGGGAGCTGTTTTTT.

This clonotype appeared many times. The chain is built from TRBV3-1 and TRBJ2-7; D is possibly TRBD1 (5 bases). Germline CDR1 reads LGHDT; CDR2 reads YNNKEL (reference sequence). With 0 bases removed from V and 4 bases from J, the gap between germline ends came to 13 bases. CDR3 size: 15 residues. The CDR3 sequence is CASSQDQTDHYEQYF. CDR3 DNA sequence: TGTGCCAGCAGCCAAGATCAGACAGACCATTACGAGCAGTACTTC.

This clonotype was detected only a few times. CDR3: CAWSTQGRSEAFF. Written as DNA, the CDR3 is TGTGCCTGGAGTACACAGGGGAGGTCTGAAGCTTTCTTT. J is TRBJ1-1 and V is TRBV30, with TRBD1 matching over 7 bases. Germline V gene data show CDR1 as GTSNPN and CDR2 as SVGIG (reference sequence). Trimming took 2 bases from V and 6 from J; bases not matched to a gene: 6. This CDR3 contains 13 residues.

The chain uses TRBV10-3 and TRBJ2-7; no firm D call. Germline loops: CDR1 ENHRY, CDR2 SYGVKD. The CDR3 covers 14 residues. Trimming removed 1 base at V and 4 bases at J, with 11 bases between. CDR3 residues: CAISELGSYYEQYF. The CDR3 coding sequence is TGTGCCATCAGTGAGTTGGGGTCCTATTACGAGCAGTACTTC.

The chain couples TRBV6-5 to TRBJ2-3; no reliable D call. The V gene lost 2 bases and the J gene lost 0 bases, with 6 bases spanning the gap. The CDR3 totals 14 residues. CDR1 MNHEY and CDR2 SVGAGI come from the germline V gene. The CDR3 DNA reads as TGTGCCAGCAGTTACGGGGTGAGCACAGATACGCAGTATTTT. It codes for CASSYGVSTDTQYF.

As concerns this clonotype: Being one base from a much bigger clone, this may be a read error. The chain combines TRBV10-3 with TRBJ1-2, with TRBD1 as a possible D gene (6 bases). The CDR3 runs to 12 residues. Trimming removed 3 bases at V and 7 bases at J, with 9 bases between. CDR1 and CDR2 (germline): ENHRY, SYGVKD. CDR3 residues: CAISEQGSGYTF. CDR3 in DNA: TGTGCCATCAGTGAACAGGGATCTGGCTACACCTTC.

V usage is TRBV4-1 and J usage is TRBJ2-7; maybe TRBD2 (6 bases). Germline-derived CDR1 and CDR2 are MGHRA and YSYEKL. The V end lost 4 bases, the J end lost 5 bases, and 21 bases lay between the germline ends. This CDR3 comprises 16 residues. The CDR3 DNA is TGCGCCAGCAGCCGGGAAGGGTGGGGGGTCGGAGACGAGCAGTACTTC. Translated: CASSREGWGVGDEQYF.

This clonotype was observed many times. The DNA for the CDR3 is TGTGCCACCAGTGATACCTCAGGACTAGCGGGGGAATACGGGGAGCTGTTTTTT. This gives the protein CATSDTSGLAGEYGELFF. The rearrangement joins TRBV24-1 to TRBJ2-2; TRBD2 matches 13 bases. Trimming at V came to 3 bases and at J to 7 bases, leaving 10 bases not matched to a gene. Per the germline V gene, CDR1 is KGHDR and CDR2 is SFDVKD. The CDR3 is 18 residues long.

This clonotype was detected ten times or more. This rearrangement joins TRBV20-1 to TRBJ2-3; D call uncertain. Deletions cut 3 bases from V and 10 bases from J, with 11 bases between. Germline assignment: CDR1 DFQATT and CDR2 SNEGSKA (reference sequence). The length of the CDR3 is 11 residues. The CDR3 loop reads CSASFLGSQYF. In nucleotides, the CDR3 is TGCAGTGCTAGCTTCCTAGGATCGCAGTATTTT.